These 8 T cell receptor beta chains originate from one sample sequenced in a study of blood T cell repertoires in COVID-19. Here immunoSEQ multiplex PCR was the method, and the copy in TCRdb shows in-frame clones only, minus some. The table has about 210,000 clones, around 90% seen once. The specimen sequenced was peripheral blood. These receptors were collected from a man aged 25-45 years with acute or convalescent COVID-19.

In DNA form, the CDR3 reads TGTGCCAGCAGCCGACACGGGGACTCCTACAATGAGCAGTTCTTC. Its protein is CASSRHGDSYNEQFF. V and J are TRBV7-3 and TRBJ2-1, with a weak D call TRBD2 (5 bases). The germline gives CDR1 SGHTA, CDR2 FQGTGA. The CDR3 extends over 15 amino acids. The ends were cut back, 5 bases at V and 0 bases at J, with 11 bases in the middle.

The rearrangement joins TRBV2 to TRBJ1-6, with TRBD1 as a possible D gene (6 bases). The germline CDR1 and CDR2 sequences are SNHLY and FYNNEI. V gave up 6 bases and J gave up 5 bases, with 11 bases separating them. CDR3 length: 14 amino acids. The DNA for the CDR3 is TGTGCCAGCAGCCCGACAGGAGATAATTCACCCCTCCACTTT. It specifies CASSPTGDNSPLHF.

The CDR3 region has the DNA TGTGCCAGCAGTGAGCTGAACACTGAAGCTTTCTTT. Amino acids: CASSELNTEAFF. This chain connects TRBV12-3 or TRBV12-4 to TRBJ1-1; D not certain. The CDR3 totals 12 residues. Trimming pared 5 bases from V and 0 bases from J, leaving 4 bases between.

This chain connects TRBV4-1 to TRBJ1-4; D ambiguous. The CDR3 runs to 15 residues. CDR1 and CDR2 (germline): MGHRA, YSYEKL. Trimming stripped 4 bases from V and 3 bases from J, with 12 bases between. DNA for the CDR3: TGCGCCAGCAGCCCGGGGAGGATCTCTAATGAAAAACTGTTTTTT. As protein: CASSPGRISNEKLFF.

This chain joins TRBV3-1 (or the pseudogene TRBV3-2) and TRBJ2-7; 9 bases fit TRBD2. The CDR3 runs 17 residues. The V gene end was trimmed by 4 bases and the J gene end by 2 bases; junction bases not matched to a gene: 12. Per germline, CDR1 LGHDT and CDR2 YNNKEL (reference sequence). CDR3 DNA sequence: TGTGCCAGCAGCCGAGGGACTAGCCGATCCGGGGCCTACGAGCAGTACTTC. Its protein is CASSRGTSRSGAYEQYF.

The V and J genes are TRBV5-1 and TRBJ1-1; possibly TRBD1 for D (6 bases). The V gene lost 5 bases and the J gene lost 0 bases, with 17 bases spanning the gap. This CDR3 region has 16 residues. Looked up from germline, CDR1 is SGHRS and CDR2 is YFSETQ. CDR3 nucleotides: TGCGCCAGCAGTTATCAGGGGAGCCCCATGAACACTGAAGCTTTCTTT. This gives the protein CASSYQGSPMNTEAFF.

The genes are TRBV5-1 and TRBJ1-3; D is perhaps TRBD1 (5 bases). V shed 3 bases and J shed 0 bases, with 13 bases lying between them. The CDR3 loop spans 16 amino acids. The germline CDR1 and CDR2 sequences are SGHRS and YFSETQ. This chain's CDR3 is CASSSGRAYSGNTIYF. Here the CDR3 DNA reads TGCGCCAGCAGCTCGGGCAGGGCTTACTCTGGAAACACCATATATTTT.

The chain has TRBV19 and TRBJ1-1, with 10 bases matching TRBD1. V shed 5 bases and J 3 bases; nucleotides not matched to a gene: 6. The CDR3 has 15 amino acids. Germline assignment: CDR1 LNHDA and CDR2 SQIVND (reference sequence). As DNA, the CDR3 is TGTGCCAGTAGTTTGGCGGGACAGGGGTACACTGAAGCTTTCTTT. This sequence encodes CASSLAGQGYTEAFF.